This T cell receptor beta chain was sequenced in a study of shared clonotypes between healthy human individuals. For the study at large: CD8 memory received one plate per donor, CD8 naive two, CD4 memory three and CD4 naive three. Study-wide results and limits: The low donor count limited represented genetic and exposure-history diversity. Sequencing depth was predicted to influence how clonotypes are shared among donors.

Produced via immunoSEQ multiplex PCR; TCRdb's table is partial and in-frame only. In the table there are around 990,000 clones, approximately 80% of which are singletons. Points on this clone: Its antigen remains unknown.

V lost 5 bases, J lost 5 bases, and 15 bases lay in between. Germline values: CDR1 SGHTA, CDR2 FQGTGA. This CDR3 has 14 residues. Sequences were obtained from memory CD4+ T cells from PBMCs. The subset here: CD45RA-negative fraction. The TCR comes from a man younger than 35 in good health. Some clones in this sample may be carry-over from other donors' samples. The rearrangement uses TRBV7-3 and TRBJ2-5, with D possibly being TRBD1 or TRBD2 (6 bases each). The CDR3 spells CASSDRLGGETQYF. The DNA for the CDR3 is TGTGCCAGCAGCGATCGACTAGGGGGGGAGACCCAGTACTTC.